This TCR beta chain emerged from a study of blood T cell repertoires in COVID-19. The overall study: There were acute and convalescent COVID-19 samples, and they came from the United States, Italy and Spain. The analysed material was cDNA or gDNA that came from T cells, B-cell-depleted T cells, or PBMCs.

Authors' analysis steps: Reference gene primer amplification yielded estimated nucleated cell counts. Profiling relied on immunoSEQ multiplex PCR, and the TCRdb table lists in-frame clones only, not all of them. V and J calls and clone size are copied from that table; D and trimming were computed from the DNA. This sample has about 240,000 clones, with 86% found just once. Unmatched junction bases numbered 8, after V lost 2 bases and J lost 4 bases. The germline gives CDR1 KGHSH, CDR2 LQKENI. This CDR3 has 16 amino acids. Sequences were obtained from peripheral blood. The chain uses TRBV18 and TRBJ2-5; 9 bases align to TRBD1. The receptor comes from a man aged 60 to 75 with acute or convalescent COVID-19. This CDR3 reads CASSPTGQGLGETQYF. The CDR3 region has the DNA TGTGCCAGCTCACCAACCGGACAGGGGTTGGGAGAGACCCAGTACTTC.